Here is one TCR beta chain with its context. What it recognizes is unknown. This record comes from a study of vaccination and CD4 T cells after COVID-19. Study-level background: Recovered-phase convalescent patients showed SARS-CoV-2 positivity by nasal swab PCR; about ten were mild, one severe.

The Oncomine TCR Beta short-read assay generated sequence data from the DNA of cultured CD4+ T cells. TCRdb called the PCR reads again in MiXCR, with one record for every CDR3 protein. The table has about 18,000 distinct CDR3 sequences, around 44% seen once. Treatment: approximately 11-day PBMC culture with coronavirus spike peptide pools or control peptides (ViraFEST assay). Wells contained 2 million or so PBMCs each, and these were cultured with around 10 IU/ml IL-2 and about 11 ug/ml peptide pools. The CDR3 runs to 15 residues. Trimming stripped 1 base from V and 3 bases from J, with 7 bases between. Germline-derived CDR1 and CDR2 are MNHEY and SVGEGT.

The receptor's source is a human donor who had recovered from COVID-19. The gene calls are TRBV6-2 or TRBV6-3 and TRBJ2-6, with TRBD1 as a possible D gene (6 bases). The material was CD4+ T cells from blood, cultured in vitro, obtained after SARS-CoV-2 vaccination. In DNA, the CDR3 is TGTGCCAGCAGTTACTGGACAGATGGGGCCAACGTCCTGACTTTC. This codes for CASSYWTDGANVLTF.